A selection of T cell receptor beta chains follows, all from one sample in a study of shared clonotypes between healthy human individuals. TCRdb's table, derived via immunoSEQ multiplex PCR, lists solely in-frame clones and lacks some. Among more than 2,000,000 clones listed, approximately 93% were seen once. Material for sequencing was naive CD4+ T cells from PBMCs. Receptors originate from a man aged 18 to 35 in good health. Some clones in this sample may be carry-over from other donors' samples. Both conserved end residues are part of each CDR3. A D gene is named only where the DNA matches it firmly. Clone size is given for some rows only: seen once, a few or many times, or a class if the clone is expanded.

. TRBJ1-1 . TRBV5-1 CASSLVLPHTEAFF TGCGCCAGCAGCTTAGTGCTACCCCACACTGAAGCTTTCTTT
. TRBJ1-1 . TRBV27 CASSILPTDNTEAFF TGTGCCAGCAGTATCCTTCCGACAGATAACACTGAAGCTTTCTTT
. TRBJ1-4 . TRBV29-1 CSVAGSPNEKLFF TGCAGCGTTGCCGGCAGCCCTAATGAAAAACTGTTTTTT
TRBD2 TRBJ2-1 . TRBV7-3 CASSEGTSGYNEQFF TGTGCCAGCAGCGAGGGGACTAGCGGATACAATGAGCAGTTCTTC
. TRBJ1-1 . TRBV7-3 CASSQDTWNTEAFF TGTGCCAGCAGCCAGGACACCTGGAACACTGAAGCTTTCTTT
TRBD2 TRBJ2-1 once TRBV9 CASSFRTSGDYNEQFF TGTGCCAGCAGCTTTCGGACTAGCGGGGACTACAATGAGCAGTTCTTC
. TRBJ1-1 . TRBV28 CASSLGGFTEAFF TGTGCCAGCAGTTTGGGTGGTTTCACTGAAGCTTTCTTT
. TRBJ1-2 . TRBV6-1 CASSWTGPPYGYTF TGTGCCAGCAGCTGGACCGGTCCCCCCTATGGCTACACCTTC
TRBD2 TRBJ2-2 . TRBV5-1 CASSTTGTTNTGELFF TGCGCCAGCAGCACCACCGGGACTACCAACACCGGGGAGCTGTTTTTT
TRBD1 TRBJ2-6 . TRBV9 CASSSRGDRAGANVLTF TGTGCCAGCAGCTCGAGAGGGGACAGGGCTGGGGCCAACGTCCTGACTTTC
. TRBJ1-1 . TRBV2 CASSEEGNTEAFF TGTGCCAGCAGTGAGGAGGGGAACACTGAAGCTTTCTTT
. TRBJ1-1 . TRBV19 CASSIYRSGGEAFF TGTGCCAGTAGTATTTACAGGAGTGGGGGTGAAGCTTTCTTT
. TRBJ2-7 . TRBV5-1 CASSLGLRAYEQYF TGCGCCAGCAGCTTGGGCCTGCGGGCCTACGAGCAGTACTTC
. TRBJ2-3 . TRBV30 CAWSGGGTDTQYF TGTGCCTGGAGTGGGGGCGGGACAGATACGCAGTATTTT
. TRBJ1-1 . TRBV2 CASSERGVPEAFF TGTGCCAGCAGTGAGAGAGGGGTACCTGAAGCTTTCTTT
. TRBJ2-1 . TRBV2 CASSEMSGEQFF TGTGCCAGCAGTGAAATGAGTGGTGAGCAGTTCTTC
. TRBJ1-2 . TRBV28 CASSFPQGRGYTF TGTGCCAGCAGTTTCCCGCAGGGACGAGGCTACACCTTC
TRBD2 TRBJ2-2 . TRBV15 CATSLGLAGTGELFF TGTGCCACCAGCCTCGGGCTAGCGGGAACCGGGGAGCTGTTTTTT
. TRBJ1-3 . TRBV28 CASTGGRISGNTIYF TGTGCCAGCACGGGGGGGAGGATCTCTGGAAACACCATATATTTT
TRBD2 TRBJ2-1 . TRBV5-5 CASSASLAASYNEQFF TGTGCCAGCAGCGCCTCACTAGCGGCTTCCTACAATGAGCAGTTCTTC
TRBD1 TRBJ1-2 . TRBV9 CASSRGTGTNYGYTF TGTGCCAGCAGCCGCGGGACAGGGACGAACTATGGCTACACCTTC
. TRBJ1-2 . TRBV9 CASSANRDTLYGYTF TGTGCCAGCAGCGCGAACCGGGACACCCTATATGGCTACACCTTC
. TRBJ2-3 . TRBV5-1 CASRRSMGNTDTQYF TGCGCCAGCCGTCGGAGTATGGGAAACACAGATACGCAGTATTTT
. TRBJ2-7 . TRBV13 CASSLPRHGRVSYEQYF TGTGCCAGCAGCCTCCCTAGGCACGGGAGAGTTTCCTACGAGCAGTACTTC
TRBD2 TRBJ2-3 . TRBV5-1 CASSAMTSASTDTQYF TGCGCCAGCAGCGCCATGACTAGCGCAAGCACAGATACGCAGTATTTT
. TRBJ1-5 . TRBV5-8 CASSGIGAAGQPQHF TGTGCCAGCAGCGGAATAGGGGCCGCGGGTCAGCCCCAGCATTTT
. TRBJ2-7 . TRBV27 CASSSKIEQYF TGTGCCAGCAGTTCGAAAATCGAGCAGTACTTC
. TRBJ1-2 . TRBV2 CASSVMAFEGYTF TGTGCCAGCAGTGTTATGGCTTTTGAGGGCTACACCTTC
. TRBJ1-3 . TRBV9 CASTRAGTGDTIYF TGTGCCAGCACCAGGGCAGGGACTGGCGACACCATATATTTT
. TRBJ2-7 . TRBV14 CASSPGTTYEQYF TGTGCCAGTTCCCCAGGTACCACCTACGAGCAGTACTTC
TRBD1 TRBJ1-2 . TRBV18 CASSPGTGWDNYGYTF TGTGCCAGCTCACCCGGGACAGGGTGGGATAACTATGGCTACACCTTC
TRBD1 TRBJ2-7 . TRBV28 CASSFKIGGYSYEQYF TGTGCCAGCAGCTTCAAGATAGGGGGCTACTCCTACGAGCAGTACTTC
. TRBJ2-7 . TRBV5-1 CASSLGLPGSEQYF TGCGCCAGCAGCTTGGGACTCCCGGGGTCCGAGCAGTACTTC
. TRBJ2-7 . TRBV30 CAWSVIGSYEQYF TGTGCCTGGAGTGTAATTGGGTCCTACGAGCAGTACTTC
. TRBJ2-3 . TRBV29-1 CSVRLGGTDTQYF TGCAGCGTACGACTCGGGGGCACAGATACGCAGTATTTT
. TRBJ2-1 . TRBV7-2 CASSLSVAVGNEQFF TGTGCCAGCAGCTTATCCGTGGCCGTTGGGAATGAGCAGTTCTTC
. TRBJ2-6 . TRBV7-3 CASSLQGFGANVLTF TGTGCCAGCAGTCTCCAGGGGTTTGGGGCCAACGTCCTGACTTTC
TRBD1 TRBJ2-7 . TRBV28 CASMPGQSSYEQYF TGTGCCAGCATGCCGGGACAGAGCTCCTACGAGCAGTACTTC
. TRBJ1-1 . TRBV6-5 CASSYSNAEGVAEAFF TGTGCCAGCAGTTACTCGAACGCAGAGGGAGTGGCTGAAGCTTTCTTT
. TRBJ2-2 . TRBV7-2 CASSLFRDTANTGELFF TGTGCCAGCAGCTTATTCCGGGACACCGCGAACACCGGGGAGCTGTTTTTT
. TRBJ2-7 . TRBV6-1 CASSERAPYEQYF TGTGCCAGCAGTGAGCGGGCCCCCTACGAGCAGTACTTC
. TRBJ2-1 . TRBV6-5 CASRSSNGQFF TGTGCCAGCAGATCAAGCAATGGTCAGTTCTTC
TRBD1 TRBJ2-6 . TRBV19 CASSPQGARGANVLTF TGTGCCAGTAGTCCCCAGGGGGCGCGTGGGGCCAACGTCCTGACTTTC
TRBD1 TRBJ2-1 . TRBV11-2 CASNRGSSYNEQFF TGTGCCAGCAACAGGGGGAGCTCCTACAATGAGCAGTTCTTC
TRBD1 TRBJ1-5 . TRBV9 CASSMGQYNQPQHF TGTGCCAGCAGCATGGGACAGTACAATCAGCCCCAGCATTTT
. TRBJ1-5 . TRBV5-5 CASSPTLDFSNQPQHF TGTGCCAGCAGCCCTACCCTGGACTTTAGCAATCAGCCCCAGCATTTT
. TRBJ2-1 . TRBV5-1 CASSLAGLSSYNEQFF TGCGCCAGCAGCTTGGCCGGCCTAAGCTCCTACAATGAGCAGTTCTTC
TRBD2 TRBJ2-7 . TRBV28 CASSLLPSGRVYEQYF TGTGCCAGCAGTTTATTACCTAGCGGGAGGGTCTACGAGCAGTACTTC
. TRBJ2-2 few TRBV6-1 CASSALPALEGADTGELFF TGTGCCAGCAGTGCACTCCCTGCCTTAGAGGGAGCGGACACCGGGGAGCTGTTTTTT
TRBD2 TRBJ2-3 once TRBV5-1 CASSLEASGVTDTQYF TGCGCCAGCAGCTTGGAGGCTAGCGGGGTCACAGATACGCAGTATTTT
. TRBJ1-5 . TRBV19 CASSIEVGGAVQPQHF TGTGCCAGTAGTATAGAAGTGGGAGGCGCGGTGCAGCCCCAGCATTTT
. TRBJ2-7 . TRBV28 CASSLILGKGLYEQYF TGTGCCAGCAGTTTAATCTTGGGAAAGGGCCTCTACGAGCAGTACTTC
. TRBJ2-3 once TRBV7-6 CASSLPPTDTQYF TGTGCCAGCAGCTTACCACCCACAGATACGCAGTATTTT
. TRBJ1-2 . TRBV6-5 CASSYTAENYGYTF TGTGCCAGCAGTTACACCGCGGAGAACTATGGCTACACCTTC
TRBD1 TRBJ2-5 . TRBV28 CASSLTGSQETQYF TGTGCCAGCAGCCTGACAGGGTCACAAGAGACCCAGTACTTC
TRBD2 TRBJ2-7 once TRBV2 CASNGGGPAEQYF TGTGCCAGCAATGGGGGGGGTCCCGCTGAGCAGTACTTC
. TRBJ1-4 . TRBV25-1 CASSEPAPTGWAFEKLFF TGTGCCAGCAGTGAACCTGCCCCGACAGGCTGGGCATTTGAAAAACTGTTTTTT